This is a list of T cell receptor beta chains from one sample in a study of Ad26.COV2.S vaccination and SARS-CoV-2 variants. Some clones are missing from TCRdb's copy, which holds only in-frame ones; the method was immunoSEQ multiplex PCR. This sample has under 500,000 clones; about 92% occur once, and the top ten carry 1.5% to 2%. Here the sequenced sample was peripheral blood, taken in a trial of Ad26.COV2.S vaccine versus placebo. Every receptor here comes from a person aged 18-60 years who received the Ad26.COV2.S COVID-19 vaccine or a placebo. CDR3s include the opening cysteine and the closing phenylalanine or tryptophan. A D gene is named only where the DNA matches it firmly. Clone size is shown for a subset of rows, as once, few, many or a class of expanded clone.

j_call d_call v_call clone_size cdr3_aa cdr3_nt
TRBJ1-2 TRBD1 TRBV3-1/TRBV3-2 NA CASSQDAGGLGYTF TGTGCCAGCAGCCAAGATGCAGGGGGTTTAGGCTACACCTTC
TRBJ2-1 TRBD1 TRBV4-3 many CASSSKRDSYNEQFF TGCGCCAGCAGCTCGAAGAGGGACAGTTACAATGAGCAGTTCTTC
TRBJ1-2 NA TRBV14 NA CASSQVGSNYGYTF TGTGCCAGCAGCCAAGTGGGATCTAACTATGGCTACACCTTC
TRBJ2-5 TRBD1 TRBV4-1 NA CASSPQDRGLQETQYF TGCGCCAGCAGCCCGCAGGACAGGGGGCTCCAAGAGACCCAGTACTTC
TRBJ2-7 TRBD2 TRBV3-1/TRBV3-2 NA CASSQVGLLAGAGEQYF TGTGCCAGCAGCCAAGTGGGGTTACTAGCGGGGGCTGGTGAGCAGTACTTC
TRBJ2-7 NA TRBV19 NA CASSIVRDYEQYF TGTGCCAGTAGTATAGTACGGGACTACGAGCAGTACTTC
TRBJ1-2 NA TRBV3-1/TRBV3-2 NA CASSQLEGAGYTF TGTGCCAGCAGCCAATTGGAAGGGGCTGGCTACACCTTC
TRBJ1-3 NA TRBV6-2/TRBV6-3 NA CASSQSSGNTIYF TGTGCCAGCAGTCAAAGCTCTGGAAACACCATATATTTT
TRBJ2-3 TRBD2 TRBV3-1/TRBV3-2 NA CASSKVGLAGDPWDTQYF TGTGCCAGCAGCAAAGTCGGACTAGCGGGGGATCCGTGGGATACGCAGTATTTT
TRBJ1-5 TRBD1 TRBV7-8 NA CASSLAFGQGEYQPQHF TGTGCCAGCAGCTTAGCCTTCGGACAGGGGGAGTACCAGCCCCAGCATTTT
TRBJ2-7 TRBD1 TRBV19 NA CASTGTGSSYEQYF TGTGCCAGTACCGGGACAGGGAGCTCCTACGAGCAGTACTTC
TRBJ2-7 TRBD1 TRBV5-4 NA CASSHTGQGEYEQYF TGTGCCAGCAGCCACACGGGACAGGGGGAATACGAGCAGTACTTC
TRBJ2-3 NA TRBV7-6 NA CASSLDGGSTDTQYF TGTGCCAGCAGCTTAGATGGAGGGAGCACAGATACGCAGTATTTT
TRBJ1-2 NA TRBV11-3 NA CASSLEEQGNGYTF TGTGCCAGCAGCTTAGAGGAACAGGGAAATGGCTACACCTTC
TRBJ1-2 NA TRBV4-3 NA CASSQAAPGPDGYTF TGCGCCAGCAGCCAAGCTGCCCCAGGGCCCGATGGCTACACCTTC
TRBJ1-2 NA TRBV15 NA CATSRDREVGVYGYTF TGTGCCACCAGCAGAGATCGAGAGGTGGGGGTCTATGGCTACACCTTC